The 32 T cell receptor beta chains below were found in one sample sequenced in a study of cytomegalovirus exposure and HLA in healthy donors. Generated by immunoSEQ multiplex PCR, the TCRdb table keeps only in-frame clones and is missing some. The table lists roughly 70,000 clones, 94% of them singletons. Sequences were obtained from PBMCs. These receptors all come from a young man in good health and CMV-seropositive.

The chain carries TRBV30 and TRBJ1-5; 11 bases are shared with TRBD1. Germline values: CDR1 GTSNPN, CDR2 SVGIG (reference sequence). This CDR3 contains 14 residues. The V and J ends lost 2 bases and 6 bases, in that order; junction bases with no gene match: 3. The CDR3 region is CAWSPGTGGQPQHF. The CDR3 region has the DNA TGTGCCTGGAGTCCCGGGACAGGGGGTCAGCCCCAGCATTTT.

The chain links TRBV9 to TRBJ2-2, with 8 bases aligning to TRBD2. Germline V gene sequence: CDR1 SGDLS, CDR2 YYNGEE. CDR3 length: 18 amino acids. The ends lost 4 bases at V and 6 bases at J; junction bases unmatched: 17. For the CDR3, the DNA is TGTGCCAGCAGCTCTCGACCGGGACTAGTTAATTTGGCCGGGGAGCTGTTTTTT. Encoded protein: CASSSRPGLVNLAGELFF. Full variable domain (remainder filled in from reference TRBV9 and TRBJ2-2): DSGVTQTPKHLITATGQRVTLRCSPRSGDLSVYWYQQSLDQGLQFLIQYYNGEERAKGNILERFSAQQFPDLHSELNLSSLELGDSALYFCASSSRPGLVNLAGELFFGEGSRLTVL.

The chain's CDR3 is CASSQGAGVLGANVLTF. In DNA form, the CDR3 reads TGTGCCAGCAGCCAAGGCGCGGGAGTCCTTGGGGCCAACGTCCTGACTTTC. The rearrangement uses TRBV9 and TRBJ2-6; 7 bases are shared with TRBD2. The CDR3 extends over 17 amino acids. The germline CDR1 and CDR2 sequences are SGDLS and YYNGEE. Trimming took 4 bases from V and 3 from J; bases not matched to a gene: 10.

The genes are TRBV5-1 and TRBJ2-5; TRBD1 aligns across 8 bases. The trim removed 4 bases at V and 0 bases at J, leaving 8 bases unmatched. There are 16 residues in the CDR3. Germline V gene lookup returns CDR1 SGHRS and CDR2 YFSETQ. CDR3 coding DNA: TGCGCCAGCAGCCCCCGGACAGGGATCAACCAAGAGACCCAGTACTTC. Translating it yields CASSPRTGINQETQYF.

The chain links TRBV11-3 to TRBJ2-1; D is perhaps TRBD1 (5 bases). The CDR3 runs to 13 residues. V gave up 5 bases and J gave up 8 bases, with 13 bases separating them. Per the germline V gene, CDR1 is SGHNT and CDR2 is YENEEA. For the CDR3, the DNA is TGTGCCAGCAGCCCCACCGAAGGGGATGAGCAGTTCTTC. Translation gives CASSPTEGDEQFF. The complete variable domain, with remaining parts taken from reference TRBV11-3 and TRBJ2-1, reads EAGVVQSPRYKIIEKKQPVAFWCNPISGHNTLYWYLQNLGQGPELLIRYENEEAVDDSQLPKDRFSAERLKGVDSTLKIQPAELGDSAVYLCASSPTEGDEQFFGPGTRLTVL.

The chain combines TRBV7-9 with TRBJ1-4, with 9 bases matching TRBD1. The CDR3 covers 18 residues. V lost 6 bases to trimming and J lost 0 bases; unmatched junction nucleotides: 11. Per germline, CDR1 SEHNR and CDR2 FQNEAQ (reference sequence). DNA of the CDR3: TGTGCCAGCAGTCCCAGAGGGACAGGGATCGCAACTAATGAAAAACTGTTTTTT. It encodes CASSPRGTGIATNEKLFF.

J is TRBJ2-5 and V is TRBV5-8; no clear D gene. The CDR3 loop spans 14 amino acids. V was trimmed by 4 bases and J by 3 bases, leaving 13 bases between them. Germline V gene lookup returns CDR1 SGHTS and CDR2 YDEGEE. The CDR3 sequence is CASSRKNGKETQYF. The CDR3 region has the DNA TGTGCCAGCAGCCGTAAAAATGGCAAAGAGACCCAGTACTTC.

The DNA for the CDR3 is TGCGCCAGCAGCCAAATGAGACTAGCGGGAGGCCACTCCTACAATGAGCAGTTCTTC. Translation gives CASSQMRLAGGHSYNEQFF. The rearrangement uses TRBV4-1 and TRBJ2-1; 13 bases agree with TRBD2. The germline CDR1 and CDR2 sequences are MGHRA and YSYEKL. V trimming: 2 bases; J trimming: 0 bases; junction bases outside the gene matches: 7. The CDR3 contains 19 residues.

V gene TRBV4-2 combines with J gene TRBJ2-1, with a tentative D call TRBD2 (6 bases). Germline-derived CDR1 and CDR2 are LGHNA and YNFKEQ. V lost 1 base, J lost 0 bases, and 10 bases lay in between. This CDR3 is 16 amino acids long. CDR3: CASSQGGKSSYNEQFF. The CDR3 region has the DNA TGTGCCAGCAGCCAAGGCGGGAAAAGCTCCTACAATGAGCAGTTCTTC.

V is TRBV2 and J is TRBJ2-7, with D perhaps TRBD2 (6 bases). CDR3 length: 15 residues. The germline V and J ends were trimmed by 1 base and 4 bases, with 14 bases remaining between them. Germline V gene lookup returns CDR1 SNHLY and CDR2 FYNNEI. The DNA of the CDR3 is TGTGCCAGCAGTGAAGTGACAAGGAGGGTGTACGAGCAGTACTTC. Translating it yields CASSEVTRRVYEQYF.

V is TRBV19 and J is TRBJ1-2, with TRBD1 as a possible D gene (6 bases). Germline V CDR1 and CDR2: LNHDA, SQIVND (reference sequence). Trimming stripped 6 bases from V and 5 bases from J, with 16 bases between. This CDR3 comprises 14 residues. CDR3 amino acids: CASSDGGADYGYTF. The DNA for the CDR3 is TGTGCCAGTAGCGATGGGGGGGCCGATTATGGCTACACCTTC. The full variable domain, rest sourced from reference TRBV19 and TRBJ1-2, is DGGITQSPKYLFRKEGQNVTLSCEQNLNHDAMYWYRQDPGQGLRLIYYSQIVNDFQKGDIAEGYSVSREKKESFPLTVTSAQKNPTAFYLCASSDGGADYGYTFGSGTRLTVV.

This chain links TRBV6-1 with TRBJ2-5; D gene ambiguous. V was clipped by 2 bases and J by 2 bases, with 9 bases between them. CDR3 length: 14 amino acids. Germline CDR1 and CDR2: MNHNS and SASEGT. The CDR3 region has the DNA TGTGCCAGCAGTGAAAGGTACAGTCAAGAGACCCAGTACTTC. This sequence encodes CASSERYSQETQYF.

The chain uses TRBV29-1 and TRBJ2-5, with 10 nucleotides matching TRBD2. V lost 7 bases to trimming and J lost 2 bases; unmatched junction nucleotides: 7. Germline CDR1 is SQVTM and CDR2 is ANQGSEA. This CDR3 is 14 amino acids long. CDR3 sequence reads: CSASGRDVQETQYF. The CDR3 region has the DNA TGCAGCGCAAGCGGGAGGGACGTACAAGAGACCCAGTACTTC.

This clone has just one count. This rearrangement joins TRBV12-5 to TRBJ2-1; 10 nucleotides align to TRBD1. Germline V CDR1 and CDR2: LGHNT, FRNRAP. After removal of 1 base from V and 5 bases from J, the junction contained 5 bases not matched to a gene. This CDR3 spans 16 amino acids. The CDR3 bases are TGTGCTAGTGGTTTGGACCGGGACAGGGGCCACAATGAGCAGTTCTTC. It encodes CASGLDRDRGHNEQFF.

The V and J genes are TRBV25-1 and TRBJ2-7; D perhaps matches TRBD2 (6 bases). The CDR3 spans 15 residues. Trimming took 6 bases from V and 0 from J, leaving 15 bases between them. Looked up from germline, CDR1 is MGHDK and CDR2 is SYGVNS. The CDR3 bases are TGTGCCAGCAGCCACGCGGAGGGGAGCTCCTACGAGCAGTACTTC. Its protein product is CASSHAEGSSYEQYF.

This chain joins TRBV30 and TRBJ2-7; tentative D call: TRBD1 (5 bases). Germline V gives CDR1 GTSNPN, CDR2 SVGIG (reference sequence). V shed 3 bases and J shed 1 base, with 13 bases lying between them. The CDR3 is 14 amino acids. The CDR3 spells CAWRRQGNSYEQYF. The CDR3 region has the DNA TGTGCCTGGAGGAGGCAGGGTAATTCCTACGAGCAGTACTTC.

V usage is TRBV11-3 and J usage is TRBJ2-7; D possibly corresponds to TRBD1 (6 bases). The CDR3 is 13 amino acids. CDR1 is SGHNT, CDR2 YENEEA, per germline. Trimming took off 1 base at V and 4 bases at J, with 8 bases between the two ends. The CDR3 reads CASSLGRGYEQYF. CDR3 nucleotides: TGTGCCAGCAGCTTAGGCAGGGGTTACGAGCAGTACTTC.

J is TRBJ2-3 and V is TRBV5-5; TRBD2 is a possible D gene (5 bases). Germline V CDR1 and CDR2: SGHKS, YYEKEE (reference sequence). Trimming removed 6 bases from V and 0 bases from J, with 11 bases in between. The CDR3 is made up of 14 amino acids. In nucleotides, the CDR3 is TGTGCCAGCATACCCCAGCGGAGCACAGATACGCAGTATTTT. It translates to CASIPQRSTDTQYF.

This clone was recorded only once. The genes are TRBV6-6 and TRBJ2-1; D is perhaps TRBD2 (5 bases). This CDR3 has 13 residues. The germline V and J ends were trimmed by 6 bases and 8 bases, with 14 bases remaining between them. Germline loops: CDR1 MNHNY, CDR2 SVGAGI (reference sequence). The CDR3 spells CASSLTRSDEQFF. Written as DNA, the CDR3 is TGTGCCAGCAGCCTAACTAGGAGCGATGAGCAGTTCTTC.

CDR3 loop: CASSLGLAGGDTQYF. The CDR3 nucleotides are TGTGCCAGCAGCTTGGGACTAGCGGGAGGAGATACGCAGTATTTT. This rearrangement joins TRBV5-4 to TRBJ2-3; 13 bases agree with TRBD2. The CDR3 has 15 residues. The junction had 0 bases not matched to a gene; V was cut back by 0 bases and J by 5 bases. Germline CDR1 is SGHNT and CDR2 is YYREEE (reference sequence).

V usage is TRBV5-4 and J usage is TRBJ2-1; the match to TRBD2 covers 8 bases. Unmatched junction bases numbered 11, after V lost 5 bases and J lost 7 bases. Germline V gene data show CDR1 as SGHNT and CDR2 as YYREEE (reference sequence). There are 15 residues in the CDR3. The chain's CDR3 is CASSAGGVVGNEQFF. For the CDR3, the DNA is TGTGCCAGCAGTGCCGGGGGGGTAGTGGGAAATGAGCAGTTCTTC. The entire variable domain, with the rest obtained from reference TRBV5-4 and TRBJ2-1, is as follows: ETGVTQSPTHLIKTRGQQVTLRCSSQSGHNTVSWYQQALGQGPQFIFQYYREEENGRGNFPPRFSGLQFPNYSSELNVNALELDDSALYLCASSAGGVVGNEQFFGPGTRLTVL.

The chain combines TRBV6-1 with TRBJ1-1, with 7 bases that match TRBD1. The CDR3 covers 18 residues. V lost 0 bases to trimming and J lost 1 base; unmatched junction nucleotides: 11. Germline loops: CDR1 MNHNS, CDR2 SASEGT. CDR3 in DNA: TGTGCCAGCAGTGAAGCGGGTGAAGAGGACAGGCGGAACACTGAAGCTTTCTTT. This encodes CASSEAGEEDRRNTEAFF.

CDR3 residues: CASSATGYTEAFF. CDR3 DNA: TGTGCCAGCAGCGCGACAGGGTACACTGAAGCTTTCTTT. The chain recombines TRBV9 with TRBJ1-1; 7 bases agree with TRBD1. Germline V lookup: CDR1 SGDLS, CDR2 YYNGEE. The V gene end was trimmed by 3 bases and the J gene end by 3 bases; junction bases not matched to a gene: 2. This CDR3 contains 13 residues. The whole variable domain, filled in from reference TRBV9 and TRBJ1-1, reads DSGVTQTPKHLITATGQRVTLRCSPRSGDLSVYWYQQSLDQGLQFLIQYYNGEERAKGNILERFSAQQFPDLHSELNLSSLELGDSALYFCASSATGYTEAFFGQGTRLTVV.

This chain links TRBV7-3 with TRBJ2-2, with 11 bases identical to TRBD2. J lost 0 bases, V lost 4 bases, and 13 bases had no gene match. CDR1 and CDR2 from the germline V gene are SGHTA and FQGTGA. The CDR3 is 20 residues long. The CDR3 spells CASSSLSLAGGHANTGELFF. Here the CDR3 DNA reads TGTGCCAGCAGCTCCCTCTCTCTAGCGGGAGGACACGCGAACACCGGGGAGCTGTTTTTT.

The V and J genes are TRBV10-2 and TRBJ2-7, with 8 positions matching TRBD1. The CDR3 sequence is 14 residues long. Per germline, CDR1 WSHSY and CDR2 SAAADI. With 10 bases clipped from V and 1 base from J, the junction kept 9 bases outside the gene matches. CDR3 sequence: CATSNGQGSYEQYF. CDR3 nucleotides: TGCGCCACCTCTAATGGACAGGGTTCCTACGAGCAGTACTTC.

V and J are TRBV2 and TRBJ1-1, with D unresolved. The V gene lost 3 bases and the J gene lost 4 bases, with 9 bases spanning the gap. CDR1 and CDR2 (germline): SNHLY, FYNNEI. The CDR3 runs 13 residues. CDR3 sequence: CASSDNGFTEAFF. CDR3 DNA sequence: TGTGCCAGCAGTGATAACGGGTTCACTGAAGCTTTCTTT.

V usage is TRBV6-5 and J usage is TRBJ1-1; 7 bases agree with TRBD1. The junction had 7 bases not matched to a gene; V was cut back by 5 bases and J by 1 base. Germline CDR1 reads MNHEY; CDR2 reads SVGAGI. This CDR3 has 15 residues. The CDR3 DNA is TGTGCCAGCAGTAAGACAGGGCGGGCGAACACTGAAGCTTTCTTT. Translating gives CASSKTGRANTEAFF.

The chain joins TRBV15 to TRBJ1-1; D remains unclear. Germline loops: CDR1 LNHNV, CDR2 YYDKDF (reference sequence). Trimming stripped 0 bases from V and 1 base from J, with 9 bases between. The CDR3 has 15 amino acids. CDR3 DNA: TGTGCCACCAGCAGAGATCAAAACAGGAACACTGAAGCTTTCTTT. Its protein product is CATSRDQNRNTEAFF.

This chain connects TRBV18 to TRBJ2-1; 8 nucleotides agree with TRBD2. Trimming took 2 bases from V and 10 from J; bases not matched to a gene: 10. The germline V gene has CDR1 KGHSH and CDR2 LQKENI. This CDR3 is 15 amino acids long. CDR3 DNA: TGTGCCAGCTCACCAGGAGGACTAGCTGGGTACGAGCAGTTCTTC. This encodes CASSPGGLAGYEQFF. The entire variable domain, with the rest obtained from reference TRBV18 and TRBJ2-1, is as follows: NAGVMQNPRHLVRRRGQEARLRCSPMKGHSHVYWYRQLPEEGLKFMVYLQKENIIDESGMPKERFSAEFPKEGPSILRIQQVVRGDSAAYFCASSPGGLAGYEQFFGPGTRLTVL.

V gene TRBV5-6 combines with J gene TRBJ2-7; weak D call: TRBD2 (5 bases). V gave up 3 bases and J gave up 3 bases, with 16 bases separating them. The CDR3 loop spans 15 amino acids. CDR1 and CDR2 (germline): SGHDT, YYEEEE. CDR3 loop: CASSWVENGGYEQYF. The CDR3 DNA sequence: TGTGCCAGCAGCTGGGTTGAGAACGGAGGCTACGAGCAGTACTTC.

This clone appeared a few times. This sequence joins TRBV15 and TRBJ2-6; 7 bases match TRBD2. Germline lookup yields CDR1 LNHNV and CDR2 YYDKDF (reference sequence). The CDR3 has 19 amino acids. V trimming: 1 base; J trimming: 2 bases; junction bases outside the gene matches: 11. CDR3 region: CATSRGFAGDFTGANVLTF. The CDR3 DNA reads as TGTGCCACCAGCAGAGGGTTTGCGGGGGATTTCACTGGGGCCAACGTCCTGACTTTC.

The V gene is TRBV6-5, the J gene TRBJ1-2; D perhaps matches TRBD1 (5 bases). This CDR3 is built from 14 residues. Looked up from germline, CDR1 is MNHEY and CDR2 is SVGAGI. V was trimmed by 5 bases and J by 6 bases, leaving 16 bases between them. CDR3 sequence: CASSPLAGIDGYTF. In DNA, the CDR3 is TGTGCCAGCAGTCCCCTGGCAGGGATAGATGGCTACACCTTC.